What follows are 7 T cell receptor beta chains derived from one specimen sequenced in a study of glioma-infiltrating T cells after dendritic cell vaccination. Repertoires were generated with immunoSEQ multiplex PCR, while TCRdb's copy carries only in-frame clones and drops some. The sample contains under 100,000 clones, around three quarters of which appear only once. The sequencing here drew on blood, taken before dendritic cell vaccination. These receptors were obtained from a human donor with glioblastoma.

The V gene is TRBV27, the J gene TRBJ2-2; maybe TRBD2 (6 bases). V was shortened by 1 base and J by 4 bases, with 7 bases between the two germline ends. This CDR3 has 14 amino acids. Germline loops: CDR1 MNHEY, CDR2 SMNVEV (reference sequence). The CDR3 DNA reads TGTGCCAGCAGTTTATGGGAGGCCACCGGGGAGCTGTTTTTT. It is translated as CASSLWEATGELFF.

This clone appeared a few times. The missing conserved phenylalanine or tryptophan at the end of this CDR3 makes a read error likely. No DNA is shown, since the ends of the CDR3 on it are uncertain; the CDR3 is the one TCRdb lists. V usage is TRBV5-1 and J usage is TRBJ1-3; TRBD1, as called in the table, went unchecked against the DNA. The CDR3 length equals 9 residues, ends included. Germline CDR1 SGHRS, CDR2 YFSETQ. The CDR3 sequence: CASSLDRGG.

V is TRBV7-6 and J is TRBJ2-2, with 7 bases aligning to TRBD1. The V gene's germline CDR1 is SGHVS and CDR2 FNYEAQ. The CDR3 consists of 15 residues. V was clipped by 1 base and J by 4 bases; unmatched bases: 3. CDR3 amino acids: CASSLGQGGTGELFF. The CDR3 DNA sequence: TGTGCCAGCAGCTTAGGACAGGGCGGCACCGGGGAGCTGTTTTTT.

The chain recombines TRBV5-1 with TRBJ2-1, with D maybe TRBD2 (7 bases). With 5 bases removed from V and 6 bases from J, the gap between germline ends came to 15 bases. This CDR3 has 14 residues. Per germline, CDR1 SGHRS and CDR2 YFSETQ. The CDR3 sequence is CASRYGGLFNEQFF. CDR3 DNA: TGCGCCAGCAGATACGGGGGGCTCTTCAATGAGCAGTTCTTC.

V and J are TRBV27 and TRBJ2-1, with 13 bases aligning to TRBD2. CDR3 length equals 19 residues. Trimming at V came to 5 bases and at J to 6 bases, leaving 16 bases not matched to a gene. The germline CDR1 and CDR2 sequences are MNHEY and SMNVEV (reference sequence). As DNA, the CDR3 is TGTGCCAGCAGTGAAACATTACCGGGACTAGCGGGAACCCCCAATGAGCAGTTCTTC. This codes for CASSETLPGLAGTPNEQFF.

This clone was detected a few times. V gene TRBV6-1 combines with J gene TRBJ2-5; D not certain. The CDR3 has 14 amino acids. The V end lost 2 bases, the J end lost 7 bases, and 14 bases lay between the germline ends. Germline loops: CDR1 MNHNS, CDR2 SASEGT. The CDR3 DNA reads TGTGCCAGCAGTGAAATAGCTGCGATAGGGACCCAGTACTTC. Translated, it gives CASSEIAAIGTQYF.

This chain uses TRBV27 with TRBJ2-3, with D possibly matching TRBD1 (6 bases). This CDR3 is 18 amino acids long. Germline V gene sequence: CDR1 MNHEY, CDR2 SMNVEV (reference sequence). V lost 4 bases to trimming and J lost 0 bases, with 20 bases between them. The CDR3 DNA sequence: TGTGCCAGCAGTTCCCGTTTCTGGACAGCCTATAGCACAGATACGCAGTATTTT. Amino acid sequence: CASSSRFWTAYSTDTQYF.